This T cell receptor beta chain was recorded in a study of cytomegalovirus exposure and HLA in healthy donors. Using immunoSEQ multiplex PCR, the repertoire was profiled, and TCRdb retains in-frame clones only, with some absent. The sample has 130,000 to 150,000 clones, approximately 90% seen once. As concerns this clone: The antigen remains unidentified.

CDR1 and CDR2 (germline): SGHRS, YFSETQ. The CDR3 contains 16 residues. With V trimmed by 4 bases and J by 3 bases, 6 bases remained unmatched. The study, taken as a whole, reports: TCR beta chains numbering 164 were designated cytomegalovirus-associated. Rarity marked most TCR sequences, yet some public TCRs occurred in many donors. Three chains linked to CMV were shown in vitro to be specific for CMV antigens. Reports credit the classifier with highly specific, highly sensitive diagnosis of cytomegalovirus status.

The sequenced sample was PBMCs. The chain links TRBV5-1 to TRBJ2-7; 14 bases agree with TRBD2. This TCR was sampled from a man aged 18 to 30 in good health and CMV-seropositive. CDR3: CASSRGGLAGGYEQYF. CDR3 in DNA: TGCGCCAGCAGCCGGGGCGGACTAGCGGGGGGCTACGAGCAGTACTTC.